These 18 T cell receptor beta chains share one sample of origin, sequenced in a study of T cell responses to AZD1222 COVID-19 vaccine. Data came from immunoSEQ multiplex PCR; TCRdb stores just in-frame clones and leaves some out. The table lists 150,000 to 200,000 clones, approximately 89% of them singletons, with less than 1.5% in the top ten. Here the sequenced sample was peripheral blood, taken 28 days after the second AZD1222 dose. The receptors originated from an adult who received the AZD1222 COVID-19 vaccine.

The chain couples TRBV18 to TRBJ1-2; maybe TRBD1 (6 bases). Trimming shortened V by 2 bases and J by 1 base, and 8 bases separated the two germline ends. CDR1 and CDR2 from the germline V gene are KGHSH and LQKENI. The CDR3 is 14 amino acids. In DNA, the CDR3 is TGTGCCAGCTCACCAAGGACAGATAACTATGGCTACACCTTC. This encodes CASSPRTDNYGYTF.

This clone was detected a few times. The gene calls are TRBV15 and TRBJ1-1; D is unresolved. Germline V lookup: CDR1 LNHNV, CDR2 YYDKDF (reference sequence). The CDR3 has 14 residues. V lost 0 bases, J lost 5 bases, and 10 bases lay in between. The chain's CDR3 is CATSRDSRRTEAFF. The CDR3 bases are TGTGCCACCAGCAGAGATTCCCGGCGGACTGAAGCTTTCTTT.

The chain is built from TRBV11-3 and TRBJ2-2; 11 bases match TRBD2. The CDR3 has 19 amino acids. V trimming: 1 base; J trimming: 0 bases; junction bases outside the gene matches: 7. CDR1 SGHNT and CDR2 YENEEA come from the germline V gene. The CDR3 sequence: CASSLVTSGGRANTGELFF. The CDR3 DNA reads TGTGCCAGCAGCTTAGTCACTAGCGGGGGAAGGGCGAACACCGGGGAGCTGTTTTTT.

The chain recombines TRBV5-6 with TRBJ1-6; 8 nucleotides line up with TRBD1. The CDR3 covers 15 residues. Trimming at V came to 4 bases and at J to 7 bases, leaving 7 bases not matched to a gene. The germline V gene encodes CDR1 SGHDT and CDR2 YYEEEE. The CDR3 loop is CASSRRPGGNSPLHF. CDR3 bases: TGTGCCAGCAGCCGCCGCCCAGGGGGCAATTCACCCCTCCACTTT. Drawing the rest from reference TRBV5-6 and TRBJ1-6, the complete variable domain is DAGVTQSPTHLIKTRGQQVTLRCSPKSGHDTVSWYQQALGQGPQFIFQYYEEEERQRGNFPDRFSGHQFPNYSSELNVNALLLGDSALYLCASSRRPGGNSPLHFGNGTRLTVT.

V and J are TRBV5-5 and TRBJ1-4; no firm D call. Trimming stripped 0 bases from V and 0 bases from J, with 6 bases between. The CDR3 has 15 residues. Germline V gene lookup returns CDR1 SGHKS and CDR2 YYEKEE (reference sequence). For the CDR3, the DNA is TGTGCCAGCAGCTTGGCCCCAGCAACTAATGAAAAACTGTTTTTT. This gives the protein CASSLAPATNEKLFF.

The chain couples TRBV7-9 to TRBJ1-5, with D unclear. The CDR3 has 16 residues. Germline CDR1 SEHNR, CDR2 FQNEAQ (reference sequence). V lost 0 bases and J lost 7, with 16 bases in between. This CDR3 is CASSLAVSDYPQPQHF. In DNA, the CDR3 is TGTGCCAGCAGCTTAGCGGTCTCGGACTATCCCCAGCCCCAGCATTTT.

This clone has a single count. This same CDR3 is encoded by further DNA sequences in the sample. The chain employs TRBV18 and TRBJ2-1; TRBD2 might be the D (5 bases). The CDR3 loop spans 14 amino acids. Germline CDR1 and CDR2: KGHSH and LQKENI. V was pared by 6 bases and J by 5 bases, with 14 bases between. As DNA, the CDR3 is TGTGCCAGCTCGCCCCGGGGAATTAACAATGAGCAGTTCTTC. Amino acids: CASSPRGINNEQFF.

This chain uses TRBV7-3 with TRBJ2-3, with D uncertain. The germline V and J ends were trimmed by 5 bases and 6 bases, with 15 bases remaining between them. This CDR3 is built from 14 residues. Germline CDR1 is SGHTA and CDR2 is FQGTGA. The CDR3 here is CASSPQSGWDTQYF. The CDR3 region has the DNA TGTGCCAGCAGCCCCCAGAGTGGTTGGGATACGCAGTATTTT.

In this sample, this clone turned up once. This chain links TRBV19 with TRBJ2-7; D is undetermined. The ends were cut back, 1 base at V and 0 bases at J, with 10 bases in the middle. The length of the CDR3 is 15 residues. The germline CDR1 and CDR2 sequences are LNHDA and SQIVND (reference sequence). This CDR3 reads CASSIGGRSSYEQYF. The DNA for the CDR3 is TGTGCCAGTAGTATAGGTGGCAGGAGCTCCTACGAGCAGTACTTC.

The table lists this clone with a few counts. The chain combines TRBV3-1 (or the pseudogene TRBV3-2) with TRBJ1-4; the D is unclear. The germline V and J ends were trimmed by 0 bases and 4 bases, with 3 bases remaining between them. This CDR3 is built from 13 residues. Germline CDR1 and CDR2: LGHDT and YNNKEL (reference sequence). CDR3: CASSQEGNEKLFF. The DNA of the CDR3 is TGTGCCAGCAGCCAAGAGGGTAATGAAAAACTGTTTTTT.

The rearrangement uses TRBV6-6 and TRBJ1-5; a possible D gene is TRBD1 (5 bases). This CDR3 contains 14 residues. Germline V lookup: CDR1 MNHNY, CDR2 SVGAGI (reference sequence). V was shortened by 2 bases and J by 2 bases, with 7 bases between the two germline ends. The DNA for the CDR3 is TGTGCCAGCAGTTACAGAGGGGGCAATCAGCCCCAGCATTTT. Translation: CASSYRGGNQPQHF.

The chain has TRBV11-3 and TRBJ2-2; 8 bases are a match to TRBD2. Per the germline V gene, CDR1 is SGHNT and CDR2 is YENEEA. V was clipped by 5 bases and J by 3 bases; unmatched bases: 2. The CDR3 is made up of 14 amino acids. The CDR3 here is CASSRGGYTGELFF. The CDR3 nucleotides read TGTGCCAGCAGCCGGGGGGGATACACCGGGGAGCTGTTTTTT.

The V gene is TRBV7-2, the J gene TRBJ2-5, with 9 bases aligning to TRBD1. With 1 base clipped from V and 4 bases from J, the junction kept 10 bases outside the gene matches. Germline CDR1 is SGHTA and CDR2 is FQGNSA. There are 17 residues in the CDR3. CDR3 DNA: TGTGCCAGCAGCTTAGTTGGTGGGGGACAGGGTAGAGAGACCCAGTACTTC. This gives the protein CASSLVGGGQGRETQYF.

The CDR3 DNA sequence: TGCGCCAGCAGTGAGTTGCAGGCCTCCTCTGGAAACACCATATATTTT. Amino acid sequence: CASSELQASSGNTIYF. The chain employs TRBV10-2 and TRBJ1-3; D remains ambiguous. There are 16 residues in the CDR3. Trimming removed 1 base from V and 0 bases from J, with 10 bases in between. Germline V lookup: CDR1 WSHSY, CDR2 SAAADI.

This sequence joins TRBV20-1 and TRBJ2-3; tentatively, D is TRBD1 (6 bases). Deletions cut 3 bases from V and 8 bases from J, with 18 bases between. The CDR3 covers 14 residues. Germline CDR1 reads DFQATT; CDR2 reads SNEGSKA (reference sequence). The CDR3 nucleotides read TGCAGTGCTAGTGTAGGGACAATATACGGTACGCAGTATTTT. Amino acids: CSASVGTIYGTQYF.

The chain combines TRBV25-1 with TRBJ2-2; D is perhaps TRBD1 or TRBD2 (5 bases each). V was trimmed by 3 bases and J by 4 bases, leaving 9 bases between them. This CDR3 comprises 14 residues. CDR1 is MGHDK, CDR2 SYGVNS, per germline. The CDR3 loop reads CASSERGLTGELFF. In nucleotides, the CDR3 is TGTGCCAGCAGTGAGAGGGGCCTCACCGGGGAGCTGTTTTTT.

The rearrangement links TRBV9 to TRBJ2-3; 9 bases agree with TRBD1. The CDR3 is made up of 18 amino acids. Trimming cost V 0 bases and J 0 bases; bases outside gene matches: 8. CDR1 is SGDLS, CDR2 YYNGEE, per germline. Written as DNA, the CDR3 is TGTGCCAGCAGCGTAGTCCCGGGACAGGGCTATAGCACAGATACGCAGTATTTT. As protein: CASSVVPGQGYSTDTQYF.

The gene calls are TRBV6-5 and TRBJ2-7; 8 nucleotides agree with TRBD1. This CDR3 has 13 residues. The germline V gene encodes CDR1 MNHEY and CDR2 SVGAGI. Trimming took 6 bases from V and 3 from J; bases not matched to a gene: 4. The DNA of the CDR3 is TGTGCCAGCAGGTCAGGACAGGGCTACGAGCAGTACTTC. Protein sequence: CASRSGQGYEQYF.